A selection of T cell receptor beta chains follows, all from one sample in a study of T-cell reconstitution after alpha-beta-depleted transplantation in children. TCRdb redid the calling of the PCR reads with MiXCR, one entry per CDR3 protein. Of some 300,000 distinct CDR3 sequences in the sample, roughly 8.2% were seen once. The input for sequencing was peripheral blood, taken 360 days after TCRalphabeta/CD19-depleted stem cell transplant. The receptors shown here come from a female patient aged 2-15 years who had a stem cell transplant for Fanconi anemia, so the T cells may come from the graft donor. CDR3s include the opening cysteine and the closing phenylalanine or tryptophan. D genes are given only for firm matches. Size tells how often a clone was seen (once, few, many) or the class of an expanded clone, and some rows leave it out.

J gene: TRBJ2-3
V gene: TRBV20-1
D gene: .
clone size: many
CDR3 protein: CSAREGPPLYTQYF
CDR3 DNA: TGCAGTGCGCGAGAAGGTCCGCCCCTTTATACGCAGTATTTT

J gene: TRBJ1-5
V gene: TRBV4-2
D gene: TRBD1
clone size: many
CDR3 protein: CASSQDWTGGNQPQHF
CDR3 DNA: TGTGCCAGCAGCCAAGACTGGACAGGGGGCAATCAGCCCCAGCATTTT

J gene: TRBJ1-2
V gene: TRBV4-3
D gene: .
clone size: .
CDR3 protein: CASSQEVGGAGGYTF
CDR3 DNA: TGCGCCAGCAGCCAAGAGGTCGGGGGGGCAGGTGGCTACACCTTC

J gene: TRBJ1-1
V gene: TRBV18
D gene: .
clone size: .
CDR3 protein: CASSPAFGNPNTEAFF
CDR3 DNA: TGTGCCAGCTCACCAGCCTTTGGGAACCCGAACACTGAAGCTTTCTTT

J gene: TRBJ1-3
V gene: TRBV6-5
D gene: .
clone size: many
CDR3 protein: CASSYSEGSGNTIYF
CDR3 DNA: TGTGCCAGCAGTTACTCAGAAGGAAGTGGAAACACCATATATTTT

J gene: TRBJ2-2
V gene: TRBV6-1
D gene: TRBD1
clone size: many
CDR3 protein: CASSTGQGVHGELFF
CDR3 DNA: TGTGCCAGCAGTACCGGACAGGGAGTGCACGGGGAGCTGTTTTTT

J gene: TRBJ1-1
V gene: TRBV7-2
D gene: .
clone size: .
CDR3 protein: CASSLGRGSNTEAFF
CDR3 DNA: TGTGCCAGCAGCTTAGGGCGGGGGTCGAACACTGAAGCTTTCTTT

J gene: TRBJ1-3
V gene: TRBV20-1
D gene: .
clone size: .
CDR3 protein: CSAGGAGNTIYF
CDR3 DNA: TGCAGTGCCGGGGGTGCTGGAAACACCATATATTTT

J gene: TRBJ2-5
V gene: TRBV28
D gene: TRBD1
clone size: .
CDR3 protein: CASSGTGGARQETQYF
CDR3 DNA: TGTGCCAGCAGTGGAACAGGGGGCGCGAGGCAAGAGACCCAGTACTTC

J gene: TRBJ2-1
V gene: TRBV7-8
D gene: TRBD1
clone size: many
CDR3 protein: CASSLFRDRTPNEQFF
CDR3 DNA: TGTGCCAGCAGCTTATTCCGGGACAGGACCCCTAATGAGCAGTTCTTC

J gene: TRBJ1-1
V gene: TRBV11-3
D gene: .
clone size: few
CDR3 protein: CASSLGPQFEAFF
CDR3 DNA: TGTGCCAGCAGCTTAGGGCCCCAGTTTGAAGCTTTCTTT

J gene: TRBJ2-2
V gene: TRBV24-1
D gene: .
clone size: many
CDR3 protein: CATSDFSGSTGELFF
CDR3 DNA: TGTGCCACCAGTGATTTTTCAGGGTCCACCGGGGAGCTGTTTTTT

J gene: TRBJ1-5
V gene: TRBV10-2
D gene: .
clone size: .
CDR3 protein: CASSDPHEGSNQPQHF
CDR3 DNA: TGCGCCAGCAGTGACCCACATGAGGGAAGCAATCAGCCCCAGCATTTT

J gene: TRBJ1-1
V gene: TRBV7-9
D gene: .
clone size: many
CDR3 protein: CASSKPGPNTEAFF
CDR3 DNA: TGTGCCAGCAGCAAACCGGGGCCGAACACTGAAGCTTTCTTT

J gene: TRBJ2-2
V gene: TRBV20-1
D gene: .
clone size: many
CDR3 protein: CSASLGSDTGELFF
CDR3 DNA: TGCAGTGCGTCCTTAGGGAGTGACACCGGGGAGCTGTTTTTT

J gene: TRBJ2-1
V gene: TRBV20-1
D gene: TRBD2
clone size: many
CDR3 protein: CSALGGTSQFF
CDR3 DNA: TGCAGTGCTTTGGGGGGGACTTCGCAGTTCTTC

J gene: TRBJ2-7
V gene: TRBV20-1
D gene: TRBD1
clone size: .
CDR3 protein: CSAPRQGAYEQYF
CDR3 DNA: TGCAGTGCGCCCAGACAGGGGGCCTACGAGCAGTACTTC

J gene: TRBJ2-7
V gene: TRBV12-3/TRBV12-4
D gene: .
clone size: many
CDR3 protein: CASSFPGKPYEQYF
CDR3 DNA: TGTGCCAGCAGTTTTCCGGGAAAACCCTACGAGCAGTACTTC

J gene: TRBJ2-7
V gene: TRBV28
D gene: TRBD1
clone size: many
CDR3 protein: CAIRMGQGYEQYF
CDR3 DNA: TGTGCCATCCGGATGGGACAGGGGTACGAGCAGTACTTC

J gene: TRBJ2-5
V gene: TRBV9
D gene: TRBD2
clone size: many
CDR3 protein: CASSVELAGLGETQYF
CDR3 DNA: TGTGCCAGCAGCGTAGAACTAGCGGGATTGGGAGAGACCCAGTACTTC

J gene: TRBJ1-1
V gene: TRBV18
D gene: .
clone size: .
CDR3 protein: CASSSLDEGNTEAFF
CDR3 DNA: TGTGCCAGCTCATCTCTAGATGAGGGGAACACTGAAGCTTTCTTT

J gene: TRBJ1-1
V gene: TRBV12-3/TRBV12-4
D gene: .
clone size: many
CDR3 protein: CASSFSALNTEAFF
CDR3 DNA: TGTGCCAGCAGTTTTTCCGCCTTGAACACTGAAGCTTTCTTT

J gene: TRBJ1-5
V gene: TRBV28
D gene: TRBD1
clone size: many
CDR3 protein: CASSPGTAGQPQHF
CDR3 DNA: TGTGCCAGCAGTCCGGGGACAGCGGGACAGCCCCAGCATTTT

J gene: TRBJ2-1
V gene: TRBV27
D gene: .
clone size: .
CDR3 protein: CASSEVFHVEQFF
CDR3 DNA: TGTGCCAGCAGCGAGGTTTTTCATGTTGAGCAGTTCTTC

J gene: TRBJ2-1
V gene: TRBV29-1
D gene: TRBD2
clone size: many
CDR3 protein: CSVELAGGGEQFF
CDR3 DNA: TGCAGCGTTGAACTAGCGGGGGGTGGGGAGCAGTTCTTC

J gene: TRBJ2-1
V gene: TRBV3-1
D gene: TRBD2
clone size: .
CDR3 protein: CASSRVSGGYSYNEQFF
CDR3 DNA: TGTGCCAGCAGCCGGGTTAGCGGGGGGTATTCCTACAATGAGCAGTTCTTC

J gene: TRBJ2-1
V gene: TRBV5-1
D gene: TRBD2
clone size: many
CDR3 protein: CASSLGLAGANEQFF
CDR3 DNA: TGCGCCAGCAGCTTGGGACTAGCGGGAGCAAATGAGCAGTTCTTC

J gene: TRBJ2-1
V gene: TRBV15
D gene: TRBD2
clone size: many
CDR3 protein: CATSGETWTSGFYNEQFF
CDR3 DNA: TGTGCCACCAGCGGAGAAACCTGGACTAGCGGGTTCTACAATGAGCAGTTCTTC

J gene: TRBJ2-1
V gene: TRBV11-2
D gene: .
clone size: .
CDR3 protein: CASSSTTGSDEQFF
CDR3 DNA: TGTGCCAGCAGCTCCACCACAGGGTCCGATGAGCAGTTCTTC

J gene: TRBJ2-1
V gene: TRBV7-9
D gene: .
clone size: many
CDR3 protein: CASSFGRSTYNEQFF
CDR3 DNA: TGTGCCAGCAGCTTTGGTAGGTCTACCTACAATGAGCAGTTCTTC

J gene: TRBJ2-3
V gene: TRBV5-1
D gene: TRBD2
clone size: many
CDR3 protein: CASSLAVSGSTDTQYF
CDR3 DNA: TGCGCCAGCAGCTTGGCCGTTAGCGGGTCCACAGATACGCAGTATTTT

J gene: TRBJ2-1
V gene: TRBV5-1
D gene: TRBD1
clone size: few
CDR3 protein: CASSPPGTGNYNEQFF
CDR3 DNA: TGCGCCAGCAGCCCGCCCGGGACAGGGAACTACAATGAGCAGTTCTTC

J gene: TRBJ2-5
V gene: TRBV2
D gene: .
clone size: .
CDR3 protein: CASSQFGGETQYF
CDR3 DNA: TGTGCCAGCAGCCAATTTGGGGGAGAGACCCAGTACTTC

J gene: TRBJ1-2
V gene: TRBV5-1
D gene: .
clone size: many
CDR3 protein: CASSEPASNYGYTF
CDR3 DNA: TGCGCCAGCAGTGAGCCAGCATCTAACTATGGCTACACCTTC

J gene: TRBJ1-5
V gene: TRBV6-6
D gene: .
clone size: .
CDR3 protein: CASRGDSNQPQHF
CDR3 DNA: TGTGCCAGCAGGGGGGACAGCAATCAGCCCCAGCATTTT

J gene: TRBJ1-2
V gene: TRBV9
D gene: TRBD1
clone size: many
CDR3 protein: CASSDSPGQGARGYTF
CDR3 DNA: TGTGCCAGCAGCGATTCGCCGGGACAGGGGGCGCGTGGCTACACCTTC

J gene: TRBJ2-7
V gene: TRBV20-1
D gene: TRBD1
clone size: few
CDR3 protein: CSADRAYAEQYF
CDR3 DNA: TGCAGTGCCGACAGGGCATACGCCGAGCAGTACTTC

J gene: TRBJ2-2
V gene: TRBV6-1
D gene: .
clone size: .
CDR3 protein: CASSEELSIPGELFF
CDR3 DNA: TGTGCCAGCAGTGAAGAACTATCTATCCCCGGGGAGCTGTTTTTT

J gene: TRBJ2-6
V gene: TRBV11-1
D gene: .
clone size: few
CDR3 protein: CASSLPTVPRSGANVLTF
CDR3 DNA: TGTGCCAGCAGCTTGCCGACAGTCCCTCGGTCTGGGGCCAACGTCCTGACTTTC

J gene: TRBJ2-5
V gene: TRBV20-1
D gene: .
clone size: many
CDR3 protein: CSAGETAKETQYF
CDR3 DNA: TGCAGTGCTGGGGAAACAGCAAAAGAGACCCAGTACTTC

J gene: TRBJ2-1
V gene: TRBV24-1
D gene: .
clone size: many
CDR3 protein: CATSDPNHSYNEQFF
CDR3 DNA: TGTGCCACCAGTGATCCCAACCACTCCTACAATGAGCAGTTCTTC

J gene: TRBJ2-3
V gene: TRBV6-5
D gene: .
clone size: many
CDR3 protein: CASFRGDTDTQYF
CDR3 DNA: TGTGCCAGTTTCCGCGGGGACACAGATACGCAGTATTTT

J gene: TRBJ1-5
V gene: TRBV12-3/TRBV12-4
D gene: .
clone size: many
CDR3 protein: CASSLRGSNQPQHF
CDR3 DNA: TGTGCCAGCAGTTTACGGGGGAGCAATCAGCCCCAGCATTTT

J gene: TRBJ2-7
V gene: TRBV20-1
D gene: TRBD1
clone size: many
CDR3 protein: CSAAPWDRDTYEQYF
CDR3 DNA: TGCAGTGCTGCTCCCTGGGACAGGGACACCTACGAGCAGTACTTC

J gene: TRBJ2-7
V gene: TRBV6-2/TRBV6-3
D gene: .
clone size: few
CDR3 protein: CASSHPEGEQYF
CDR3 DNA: TGTGCCAGCAGTCACCCTGAGGGCGAGCAGTACTTC

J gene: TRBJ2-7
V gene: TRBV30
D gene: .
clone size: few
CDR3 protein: CATAGTPTYEQYF
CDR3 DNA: TGTGCCACAGCCGGGACACCGACCTACGAGCAGTACTTC

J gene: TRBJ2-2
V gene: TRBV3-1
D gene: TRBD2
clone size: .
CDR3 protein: CASSRRLAGTGELFF
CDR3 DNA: TGTGCCAGCAGCCGCAGACTAGCGGGGACCGGGGAGCTGTTTTTT

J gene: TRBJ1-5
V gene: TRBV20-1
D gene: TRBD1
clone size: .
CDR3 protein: CSASITGGGQPQHF
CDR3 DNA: TGCAGTGCTAGTATAACAGGGGGCGGTCAGCCCCAGCATTTT

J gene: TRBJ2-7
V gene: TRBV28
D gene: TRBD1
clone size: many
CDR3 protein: CASTHGQGAPSYEQYF
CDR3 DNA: TGTGCCAGCACACACGGACAGGGGGCGCCTTCCTACGAGCAGTACTTC

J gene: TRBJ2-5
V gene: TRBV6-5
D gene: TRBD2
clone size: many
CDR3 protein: CASSYGLAGGGETQYF
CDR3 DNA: TGTGCCAGCAGTTACGGACTAGCGGGGGGTGGAGAGACCCAGTACTTC

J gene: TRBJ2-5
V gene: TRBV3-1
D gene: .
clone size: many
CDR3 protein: CASSQGVETQYF
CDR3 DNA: TGTGCCAGCAGCCAAGGGGTCGAGACCCAGTACTTC

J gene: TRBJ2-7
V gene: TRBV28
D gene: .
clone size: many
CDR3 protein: CASSLIARRASVEQYF
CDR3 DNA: TGTGCCAGCAGTTTAATTGCGAGGAGGGCTTCGGTCGAGCAGTACTTC

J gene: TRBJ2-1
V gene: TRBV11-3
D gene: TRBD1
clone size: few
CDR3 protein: CASSLGRGTGRISTRNEQFF
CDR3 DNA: TGTGCCAGCAGCTTAGGACGGGGGACAGGGCGAATTTCTACACGGAATGAGCAGTTCTTC

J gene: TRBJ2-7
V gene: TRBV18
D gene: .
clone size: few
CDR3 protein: CASSPGYLYEQYF
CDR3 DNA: TGTGCCAGCTCCCCAGGGTATCTATACGAGCAGTACTTC

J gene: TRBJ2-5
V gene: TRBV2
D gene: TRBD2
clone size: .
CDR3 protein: CATARIGLAFSEETQYF
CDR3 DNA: TGTGCCACCGCCAGGATCGGACTAGCGTTTAGTGAAGAGACCCAGTACTTC

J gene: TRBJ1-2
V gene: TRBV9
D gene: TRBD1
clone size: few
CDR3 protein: CASSQLPTGGYGYTF
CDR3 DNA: TGTGCCAGCAGTCAGCTTCCGACAGGGGGCTATGGCTACACCTTC

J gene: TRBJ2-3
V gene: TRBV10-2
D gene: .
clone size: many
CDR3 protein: CASTWGDTQYF
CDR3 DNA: TGCGCCAGCACCTGGGGAGATACGCAGTATTTT